This T cell receptor (beta chain) was captured by sequencing in a study of cytomegalovirus exposure and HLA in healthy donors. On the study more broadly: A later analysis reported the 120 or so validation repertoires used the same platform as the approximately 700 first-cohort repertoires. Points from the study as a whole: The majority of TCR sequences were rare, yet some public TCRs appeared in many donors. There were a few CMV-associated chains whose specificity for CMV antigens was confirmed in vitro. The tendency of first-cohort TCR clusters to co-occur in the roughly 120 validation repertoires was identified by a subsequent analysis.

CDR3 length equals 14 residues. The germline gives CDR1 MNHEY, CDR2 SVGAGI. The V gene lost 4 bases and the J gene lost 3 bases, with 12 bases spanning the gap. Profiled with immunoSEQ multiplex PCR; TCRdb holds only in-frame clones, not every one. The sample lists about 120,000 clones, 85% to 90% occurring once. To note about this clone: Its specificity is unknown.

This sequence originates from a woman younger than 30 in good health and CMV-seropositive. Sequencing was carried out using PBMCs. The chain is built from TRBV6-5 and TRBJ1-1, with TRBD1 as a possible D gene (6 bases). The DNA for the CDR3 is TGTGCCAGCAGTTTCGGACAGAGCTACACTGAAGCTTTCTTT. It encodes CASSFGQSYTEAFF.